One and the same sample provided the 26 T cell receptor beta chains below, sequenced in a study of CD8 T cells in Susac syndrome. Random hexamers were used to reverse transcribe the RNA input (about 0.45 to 1 ug). TCRdb re-derived calls from the immunoSEQ multiplex PCR reads in MiXCR, one entry per CDR3 protein. The profile shows about 210,000 distinct CDR3 sequences, 94% of them singletons. Sequencing input: CD4+ T cells from PBMCs. These receptors were taken from a human donor with Susac syndrome.

The chain recombines TRBV4-1 with TRBJ1-2; maybe TRBD1 (5 bases). The CDR3 has 16 amino acids. Trimming took off 0 bases at V and 3 bases at J, with 14 bases between the two ends. In germline, CDR1 is MGHRA, CDR2 YSYEKL. The CDR3 DNA reads TGCGCCAGCAGCCAAGATATGGGGGGTCAGGACTATGGCTACACCTTC. Amino acid sequence: CASSQDMGGQDYGYTF.

The chain employs TRBV25-1 and TRBJ2-5; 7 nucleotides agree with TRBD2. J was trimmed by 5 bases and V by 0 bases; bases with no gene match: 6. This CDR3 comprises 15 residues. CDR1 and CDR2 from the germline V gene are MGHDK and SYGVNS. The CDR3 DNA sequence: TGTGCCAGCAGTGAATATCGGGGAGGGGAGGAGACCCAGTACTTC. This codes for CASSEYRGGEETQYF.

This clonotype was recorded once. The rearrangement uses TRBV9 and TRBJ2-3; 9 bases line up with TRBD1. The germline gives CDR1 SGDLS, CDR2 YYNGEE. The V and J ends lost 1 base and 0 bases, in that order; junction bases with no gene match: 15. The CDR3 sequence is 20 residues long. CDR3 in amino acids: CASSVRGYGTGTYSTDTQYF. In nucleotides, the CDR3 is TGTGCCAGCAGCGTAAGAGGCTACGGGACAGGGACCTATAGCACAGATACGCAGTATTTT.

CDR3 in amino acids: CASSLRGEVSYEQYF. CDR3 nucleotide sequence: TGTGCCAGCAGCCTGCGGGGGGAAGTGTCCTACGAGCAGTACTTC. The chain links TRBV7-2 to TRBJ2-7; 8 bases are a match to TRBD2. This CDR3 comprises 15 residues. The trim removed 5 bases at V and 1 base at J, leaving 7 bases unmatched. The germline gives CDR1 SGHTA, CDR2 FQGNSA.

The chain carries TRBV15 and TRBJ2-7; TRBD1 matches 12 bases. Germline trimming cut 8 bases from V and 4 bases from J; bases unmatched to any gene: 3. CDR3 length: 13 residues. CDR1 is LNHNV, CDR2 YYDKDF, per germline (reference sequence). This CDR3 reads CATAGQGAYEQYF. Here the CDR3 DNA reads TGTGCCACCGCGGGACAGGGGGCGTACGAGCAGTACTTC. The complete variable domain, with remaining parts taken from reference TRBV15 and TRBJ2-7, reads DAMVIQNPRYQVTQFGKPVTLSCSQTLNHNVMYWYQQKSSQAPKLLFHYYDKDFNNEADTPDNFQSRRPNTSFCFLDIRSPGLGDTAMYLCATAGQGAYEQYFGPGTRLTVT.

V gene TRBV4-1 combines with J gene TRBJ1-3, with unresolved D. CDR3 length: 16 amino acids. V was clipped by 1 base and J by 0 bases, with 10 bases between them. Germline CDR1 is MGHRA and CDR2 is YSYEKL. The CDR3 region is CASSQVLVRSGNTIYF. DNA for the CDR3: TGCGCCAGCAGCCAAGTTCTCGTCCGCTCTGGAAACACCATATATTTT.

This chain's CDR3 is CASSQDVSGSNQPQHF. The DNA for the CDR3 is TGCGCCAGCAGCCAAGATGTGTCAGGTAGCAATCAGCCCCAGCATTTT. V gene TRBV4-3 combines with J gene TRBJ1-5; D unclear. V dropped 0 bases and J dropped 0 bases, with 9 bases sitting between them. The CDR3 totals 16 residues. Germline V CDR1 and CDR2: LGHNA, YSLEER.

J is TRBJ2-7 and V is TRBV20-1; 11 nucleotides agree with TRBD1. Trimming took 6 bases from V and 3 from J; bases not matched to a gene: 7. The CDR3 runs 14 residues. CDR1 is DFQATT and CDR2 is SNEGSKA in the germline V gene (reference sequence). CDR3: CSAMKGQGGYEQYF. DNA of the CDR3: TGCAGTGCAATGAAGGGACAGGGGGGCTACGAGCAGTACTTC.

The V gene is TRBV23-1, the J gene TRBJ2-2; possibly TRBD2 for D (7 bases). TRBV23-1 is an open reading frame, and its role is uncertain. The V and J ends lost 4 bases and 5 bases respectively, with 17 bases between them. The CDR3 runs to 16 residues. The CDR3 region is CASSPTPGGRTGELFF. DNA of the CDR3: TGCGCCAGCAGTCCTACGCCGGGGGGCAGAACCGGGGAGCTGTTTTTT.

This chain joins TRBV15 and TRBJ2-7; D unresolved. Germline V CDR1 and CDR2: LNHNV, YYDKDF (reference sequence). V was pared by 0 bases and J by 3 bases, with 15 bases between. The CDR3 length is 16 residues. CDR3 loop: CATSRDQRARSYEQYF. In DNA form, the CDR3 reads TGTGCCACCAGCAGAGATCAGAGAGCACGGAGCTACGAGCAGTACTTC.

This chain links TRBV7-2 with TRBJ2-5; possible D gene TRBD1, 5 bases. Germline V gene lookup returns CDR1 SGHTA and CDR2 FQGNSA. CDR3 length: 15 residues. V gave up 1 base and J gave up 5 bases, with 14 bases separating them. CDR3 residues: CASSLGRGRVETQYF. Here the CDR3 DNA reads TGTGCCAGCAGCTTAGGAAGGGGCAGGGTTGAGACCCAGTACTTC.

The chain links TRBV14 to TRBJ2-5; D ambiguous. This CDR3 region has 12 residues. Trimming cost V 4 bases and J 1 base, with 4 bases left between them. CDR1 and CDR2 from the germline V gene are SGHDN and FVKESK. The CDR3 DNA reads as TGTGCCAGCAGCCGATTCCAAGAGACCCAGTACTTC. It translates to CASSRFQETQYF.

The chain couples TRBV28 to TRBJ1-3; D may be TRBD1 (6 bases). This CDR3 contains 14 residues. Deletions cut 4 bases from V and 6 bases from J, with 13 bases between. Germline assignment: CDR1 MDHEN and CDR2 SYDVKM. The CDR3: CASSSGHRSNTIYF. In nucleotides, the CDR3 is TGTGCCAGCAGTTCGGGACACAGGTCAAACACCATATATTTT. Complete variable domain (other parts from reference TRBV28 and TRBJ1-3): DVKVTQSSRYLVKRTGEKVFLECVQDMDHENMFWYRQDPGLGLRLIYFSYDVKMKEKGDIPEGYSVSREKKERFSLILESASTNQTSMYLCASSSGHRSNTIYFGEGSWLTVV.

The chain couples TRBV5-1 to TRBJ2-5; D is unclear. V was cut by 1 base and J by 5 bases, with 9 bases left in between. Germline loops: CDR1 SGHRS, CDR2 YFSETQ. The CDR3 is 13 amino acids. In DNA form, the CDR3 reads TGCGCCAGCAGCTTGCCCCAGCGCGAGACCCAGTACTTC. Encoded protein: CASSLPQRETQYF.

This clonotype was recorded only once. V usage is TRBV4-2 and J usage is TRBJ1-5; possible D gene TRBD1, 6 bases. V was trimmed by 4 bases and J by 0 bases, leaving 13 bases between them. Germline CDR1 and CDR2: LGHNA and YNFKEQ. CDR3 length: 16 amino acids. CDR3 region: CASSPTPGDSNQPQHF. The CDR3 DNA follows: TGTGCCAGCAGCCCTACCCCAGGGGATAGCAATCAGCCCCAGCATTTT.

The CDR3 protein is CASSLGRSNTEAFF. The CDR3 region has the DNA TGTGCCAGCAGCCTCGGCCGGTCGAACACTGAAGCTTTCTTT. The chain joins TRBV11-1 to TRBJ1-1; D gene uncertain. The CDR3 runs to 14 residues. V was pared by 5 bases and J by 1 base, with 11 bases between. From germline, CDR1 is SGHAT and CDR2 FQDESV (reference sequence).

This clonotype appeared once. The J gene is TRBJ1-1, the V gene TRBV6-2 or TRBV6-3, with TRBD1 matching 10 bases. Germline V lookup: CDR1 MNHEY, CDR2 SVGEGT. CDR3 length equals 15 residues. Unmatched junction bases numbered 5, after V lost 6 bases and J lost 1 base. The CDR3 sequence is CASRGQGIQNTEAFF. As DNA, the CDR3 is TGTGCCAGCAGGGGACAGGGGATACAGAACACTGAAGCTTTCTTT.

This sequence joins TRBV28 and TRBJ2-7; D might be TRBD1 (6 bases). Germline CDR1 MDHEN, CDR2 SYDVKM. V lost 1 base and J lost 2, with 9 bases in between. The CDR3 has 14 residues. CDR3 protein: CASSLSGATYEQYF. CDR3 nucleotide sequence: TGTGCCAGCAGTTTATCAGGGGCTACCTACGAGCAGTACTTC.

Concerning this clonotype: The junction shows a germline mismatch at one end, possibly a read error. The chain has TRBV4-3 and TRBJ2-7; D unclear. Per the germline V gene, CDR1 is LGHNA and CDR2 is YSLEER. The CDR3 runs to 14 residues. This chain's CDR3 is CASNQDLRNYEQYF. CDR3 in DNA: TGCGCCAGCAACCAAGATCTCAGGAACTACGAGCAGTACTTC.

This clonotype was observed a few times. The gene calls are TRBV5-4 and TRBJ2-1; D uncertain. The length of the CDR3 is 13 residues. Trimming left V 0 bases short and J 8 bases short, with 9 bases between. Germline V lookup: CDR1 SGHNT, CDR2 YYREEE (reference sequence). CDR3: CASSLVGVDEQFF. CDR3 in DNA: TGTGCCAGCAGCTTGGTTGGAGTAGATGAGCAGTTCTTC.

This chain joins TRBV7-9 and TRBJ1-1, with 10 bases identical to TRBD1. The ends lost 5 bases at V and 0 bases at J; junction bases unmatched: 12. Germline V gene sequence: CDR1 SEHNR, CDR2 FQNEAQ (reference sequence). This CDR3 spans 18 amino acids. The CDR3 sequence is CASSQSRDRGWMNTEAFF. CDR3 nucleotides: TGTGCCAGCAGCCAGTCCCGGGACAGGGGTTGGATGAACACTGAAGCTTTCTTT. Complete variable domain (other parts from reference TRBV7-9 and TRBJ1-1): DTGVSQNPRHKITKRGQNVTFRCDPISEHNRLYWYRQTLGQGPEFLTYFQNEAQLEKSRLLSDRFSAERPKGSFSTLEIQRTEQGDSAMYLCASSQSRDRGWMNTEAFFGQGTRLTVV.

The chain couples TRBV9 to TRBJ1-4; 8 bases match TRBD1. Trimming at V came to 4 bases and at J to 5 bases, leaving 4 bases not matched to a gene. CDR3 size: 14 residues. The germline V gene has CDR1 SGDLS and CDR2 YYNGEE. The CDR3 coding sequence is TGTGCCAGCAGCCCTAGGACAGGGAATGAAAAACTGTTTTTT. It specifies CASSPRTGNEKLFF.

The J gene is TRBJ1-2, the V gene TRBV7-9; perhaps TRBD1 as D (6 bases). Trimming took off 4 bases at V and 6 bases at J, with 12 bases between the two ends. The CDR3 consists of 13 residues. Germline V gene sequence: CDR1 SEHNR, CDR2 FQNEAQ (reference sequence). The CDR3: CASSSVRTDGYTF. In DNA, the CDR3 is TGTGCCAGCAGCTCGGTCCGGACAGATGGCTACACCTTC.

Only a few counts were recorded for this clonotype. CDR3 in DNA: TGCAGCGTGACGGACAGCCTAGTACCCTACGAGCAGTACTTC. Translated: CSVTDSLVPYEQYF. This sequence joins TRBV29-1 and TRBJ2-7; maybe TRBD1 (6 bases). CDR1 and CDR2 (germline): SQVTM, ANQGSEA. V was pared by 6 bases and J by 2 bases, with 17 bases between. The CDR3 has 14 amino acids.

V and J are TRBV30 and TRBJ1-5; D might be TRBD1 (5 bases). Trimming took 3 bases from V and 4 from J, leaving 13 bases between them. The germline V gene has CDR1 GTSNPN and CDR2 SVGIG (reference sequence). This CDR3 comprises 14 residues. The CDR3 is CAWSRGEENQPQHF. Written as DNA, the CDR3 is TGTGCCTGGAGCCGGGGGGAGGAAAATCAGCCCCAGCATTTT.

The CDR3 bases are TGTGCCAGCAGCGTAGGGGGGTTCCACACAGATACGCAGTATTTT. This gives the protein CASSVGGFHTDTQYF. The chain recombines TRBV9 with TRBJ2-3; D is possibly TRBD1 or TRBD2 (5 bases each). Germline V gene data show CDR1 as SGDLS and CDR2 as YYNGEE. V lost 0 bases and J lost 2, with 10 bases in between. CDR3 length: 15 residues.